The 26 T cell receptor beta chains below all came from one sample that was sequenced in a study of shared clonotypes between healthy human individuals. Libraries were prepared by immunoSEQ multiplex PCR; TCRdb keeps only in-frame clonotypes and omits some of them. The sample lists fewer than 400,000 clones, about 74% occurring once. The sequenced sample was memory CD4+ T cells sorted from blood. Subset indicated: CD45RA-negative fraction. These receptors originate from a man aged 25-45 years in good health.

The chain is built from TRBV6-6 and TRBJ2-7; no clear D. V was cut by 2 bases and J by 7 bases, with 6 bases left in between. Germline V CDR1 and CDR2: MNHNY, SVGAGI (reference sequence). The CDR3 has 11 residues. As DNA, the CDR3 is TGTGCCAGCAGTTACGAAGAGGAGCAGTACTTC. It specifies CASSYEEEQYF.

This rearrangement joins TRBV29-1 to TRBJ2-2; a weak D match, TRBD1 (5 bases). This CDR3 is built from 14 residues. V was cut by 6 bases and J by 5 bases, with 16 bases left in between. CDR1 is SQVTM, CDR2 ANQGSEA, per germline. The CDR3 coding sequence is TGCAGCGTGGGCGATACAGGCGGAACCGGGGAGCTGTTTTTT. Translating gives CSVGDTGGTGELFF.

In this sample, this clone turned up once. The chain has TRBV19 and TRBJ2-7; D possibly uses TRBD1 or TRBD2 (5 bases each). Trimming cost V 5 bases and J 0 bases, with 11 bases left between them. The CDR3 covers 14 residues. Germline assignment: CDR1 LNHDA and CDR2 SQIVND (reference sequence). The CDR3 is CASSPRGPSYEQYF. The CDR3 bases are TGTGCCAGTAGTCCCCGGGGACCCTCCTACGAGCAGTACTTC.

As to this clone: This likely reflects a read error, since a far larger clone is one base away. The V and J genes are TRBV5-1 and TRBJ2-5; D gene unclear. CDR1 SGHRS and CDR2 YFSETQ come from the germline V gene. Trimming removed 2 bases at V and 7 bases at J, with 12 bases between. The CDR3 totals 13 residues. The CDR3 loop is CASSFGSPGTQYF. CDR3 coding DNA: TGCGCCAGCAGCTTCGGCAGCCCCGGGACCCAGTACTTC. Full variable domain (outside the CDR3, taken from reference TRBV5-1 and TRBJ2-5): KAGVTQTPRYLIKTRGQQVTLSCSPISGHRSVSWYQQTPGQGLQFLFEYFSETQRNKGNFPGRFSGRQFSNSRSEMNVSTLELGDSALYLCASSFGSPGTQYFGPGTRLLVL.

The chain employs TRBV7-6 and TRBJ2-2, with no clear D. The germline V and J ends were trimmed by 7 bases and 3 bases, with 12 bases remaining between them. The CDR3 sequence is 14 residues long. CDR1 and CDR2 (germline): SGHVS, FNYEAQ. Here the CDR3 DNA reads TGTGCCAGCATCCCATCGGGCTACACCGGGGAGCTGTTTTTT. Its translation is CASIPSGYTGELFF.

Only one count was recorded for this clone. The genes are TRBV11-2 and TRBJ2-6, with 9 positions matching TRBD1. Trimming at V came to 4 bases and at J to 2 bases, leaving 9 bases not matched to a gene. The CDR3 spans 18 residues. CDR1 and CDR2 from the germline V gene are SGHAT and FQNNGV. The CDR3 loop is CASSSDRDRVPGANVLTF. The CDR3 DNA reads TGTGCCAGCAGCTCTGACCGGGACAGGGTACCTGGGGCCAACGTCCTGACTTTC.

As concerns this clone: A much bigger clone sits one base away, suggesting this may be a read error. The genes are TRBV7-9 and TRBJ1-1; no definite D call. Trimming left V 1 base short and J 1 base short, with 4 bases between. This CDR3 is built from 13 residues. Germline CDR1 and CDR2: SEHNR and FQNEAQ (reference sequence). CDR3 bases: TGTGCCAGCAGCTTAGACAGGAACACTGAAGCTTTCTTT. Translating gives CASSLDRNTEAFF.

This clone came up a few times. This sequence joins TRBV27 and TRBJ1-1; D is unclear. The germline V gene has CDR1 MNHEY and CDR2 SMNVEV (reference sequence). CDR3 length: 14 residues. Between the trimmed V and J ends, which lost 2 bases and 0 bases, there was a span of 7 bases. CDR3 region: CASSLNGMNTEAFF. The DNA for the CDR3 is TGTGCCAGCAGTTTAAACGGGATGAACACTGAAGCTTTCTTT.

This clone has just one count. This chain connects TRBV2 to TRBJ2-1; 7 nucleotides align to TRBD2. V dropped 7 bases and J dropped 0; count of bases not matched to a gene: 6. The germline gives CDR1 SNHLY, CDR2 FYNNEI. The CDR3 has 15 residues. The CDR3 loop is CASTKGGNSYNEQFF. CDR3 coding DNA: TGTGCCAGCACCAAGGGAGGGAACTCCTACAATGAGCAGTTCTTC.

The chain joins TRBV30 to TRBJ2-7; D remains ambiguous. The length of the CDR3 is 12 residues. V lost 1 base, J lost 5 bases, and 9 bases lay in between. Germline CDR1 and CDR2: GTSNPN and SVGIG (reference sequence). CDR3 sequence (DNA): TGTGCCTGGAGTGCCTCAAGGAACGAGCAGTACTTC. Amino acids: CAWSASRNEQYF.

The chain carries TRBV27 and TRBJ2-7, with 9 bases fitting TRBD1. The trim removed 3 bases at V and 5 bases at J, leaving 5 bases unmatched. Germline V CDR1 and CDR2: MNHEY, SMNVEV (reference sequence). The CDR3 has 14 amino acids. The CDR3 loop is CASSLDRGFDEQYF. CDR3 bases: TGTGCCAGCAGTTTGGACAGGGGATTCGACGAGCAGTACTTC.

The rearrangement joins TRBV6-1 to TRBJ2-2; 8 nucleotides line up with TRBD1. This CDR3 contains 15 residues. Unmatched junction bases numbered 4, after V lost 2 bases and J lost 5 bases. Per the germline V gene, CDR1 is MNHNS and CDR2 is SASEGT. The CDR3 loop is CASSEKRTGTGELFF. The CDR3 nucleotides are TGTGCCAGCAGTGAAAAACGGACAGGGACCGGGGAGCTGTTTTTT.

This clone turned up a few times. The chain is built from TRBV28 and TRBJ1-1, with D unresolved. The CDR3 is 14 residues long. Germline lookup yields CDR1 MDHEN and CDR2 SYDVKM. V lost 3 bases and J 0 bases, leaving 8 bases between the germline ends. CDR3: CASSFGPMNTEAFF. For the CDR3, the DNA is TGTGCCAGCAGTTTTGGGCCGATGAACACTGAAGCTTTCTTT.

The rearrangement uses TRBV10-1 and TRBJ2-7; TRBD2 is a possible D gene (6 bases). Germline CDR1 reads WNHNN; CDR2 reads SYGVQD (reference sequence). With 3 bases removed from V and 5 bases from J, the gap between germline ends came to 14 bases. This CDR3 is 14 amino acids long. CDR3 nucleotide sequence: TGCGCCAGCAGTGATCAGGTCCGGAGGGACGAGCAGTACTTC. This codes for CASSDQVRRDEQYF.

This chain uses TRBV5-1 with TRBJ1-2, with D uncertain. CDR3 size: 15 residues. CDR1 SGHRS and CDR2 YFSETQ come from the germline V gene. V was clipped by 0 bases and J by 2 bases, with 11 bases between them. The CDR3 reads CASSLVAGNNYGYTF. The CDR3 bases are TGCGCCAGCAGCTTGGTTGCAGGTAACAACTATGGCTACACCTTC.

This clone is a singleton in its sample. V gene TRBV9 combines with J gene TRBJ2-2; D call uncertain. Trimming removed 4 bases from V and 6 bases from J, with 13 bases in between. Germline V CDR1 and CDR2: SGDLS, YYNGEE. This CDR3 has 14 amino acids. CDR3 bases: TGTGCCAGCAGCACCCTCGGGTTGTCCGGGGAGCTGTTTTTT. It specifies CASSTLGLSGELFF. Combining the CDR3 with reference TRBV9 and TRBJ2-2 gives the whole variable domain DSGVTQTPKHLITATGQRVTLRCSPRSGDLSVYWYQQSLDQGLQFLIQYYNGEERAKGNILERFSAQQFPDLHSELNLSSLELGDSALYFCASSTLGLSGELFFGEGSRLTVL.

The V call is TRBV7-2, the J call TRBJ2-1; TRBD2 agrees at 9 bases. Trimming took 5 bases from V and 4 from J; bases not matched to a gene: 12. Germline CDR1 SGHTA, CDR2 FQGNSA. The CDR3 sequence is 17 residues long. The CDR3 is CASSPPMREGPYNEQFF. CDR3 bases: TGTGCCAGCAGCCCGCCTATGCGGGAGGGCCCTTACAATGAGCAGTTCTTC.

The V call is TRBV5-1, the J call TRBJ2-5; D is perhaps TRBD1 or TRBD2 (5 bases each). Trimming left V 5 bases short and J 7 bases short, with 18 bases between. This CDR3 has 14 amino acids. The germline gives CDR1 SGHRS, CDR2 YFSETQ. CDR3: CASRTDGFGATQYF. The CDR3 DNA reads TGCGCCAGCAGGACGGACGGCTTCGGGGCGACCCAGTACTTC.

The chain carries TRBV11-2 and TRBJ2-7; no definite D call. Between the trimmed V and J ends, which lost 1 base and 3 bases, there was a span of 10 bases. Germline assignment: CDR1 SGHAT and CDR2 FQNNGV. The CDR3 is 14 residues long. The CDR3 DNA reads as TGTGCCAGCAGCTTAGCTGGTAGCAGCTACGAGCAGTACTTC. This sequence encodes CASSLAGSSYEQYF.

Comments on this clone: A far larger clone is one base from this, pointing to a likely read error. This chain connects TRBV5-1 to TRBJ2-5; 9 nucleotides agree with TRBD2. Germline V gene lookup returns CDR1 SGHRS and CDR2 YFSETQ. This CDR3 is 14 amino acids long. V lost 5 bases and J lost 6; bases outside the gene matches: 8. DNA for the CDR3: TGCGCCAGCAGTGAGGCGGGAGGGTTGAAGACCCAGTACTTC. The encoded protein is CASSEAGGLKTQYF.

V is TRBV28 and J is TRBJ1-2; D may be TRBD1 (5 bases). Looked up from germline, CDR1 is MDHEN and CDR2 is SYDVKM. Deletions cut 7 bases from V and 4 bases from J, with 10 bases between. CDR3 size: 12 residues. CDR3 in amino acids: CASNAGSYGYTF. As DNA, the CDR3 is TGTGCCAGCAACGCAGGGTCCTATGGCTACACCTTC.

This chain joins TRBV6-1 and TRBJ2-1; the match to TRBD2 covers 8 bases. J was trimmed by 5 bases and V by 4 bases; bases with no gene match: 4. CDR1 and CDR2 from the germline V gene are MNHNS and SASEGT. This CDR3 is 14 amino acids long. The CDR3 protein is CASSAGTSHNEQFF. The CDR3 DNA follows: TGTGCCAGCAGTGCCGGGACTAGTCACAATGAGCAGTTCTTC.

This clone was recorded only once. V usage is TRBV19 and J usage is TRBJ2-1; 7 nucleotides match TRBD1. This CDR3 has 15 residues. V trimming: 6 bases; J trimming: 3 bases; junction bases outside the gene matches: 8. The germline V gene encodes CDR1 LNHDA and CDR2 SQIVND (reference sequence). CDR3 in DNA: TGTGCCAGTAGGGGAGACAGGGACGGCTACAATGAGCAGTTCTTC. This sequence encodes CASRGDRDGYNEQFF.

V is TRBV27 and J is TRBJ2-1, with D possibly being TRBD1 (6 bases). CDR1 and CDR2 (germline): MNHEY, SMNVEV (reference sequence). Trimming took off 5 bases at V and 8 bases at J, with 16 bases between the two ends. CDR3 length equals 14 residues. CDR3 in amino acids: CASSRGRGSHEQFF. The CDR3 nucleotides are TGTGCCAGCAGTCGGGGCAGGGGTTCTCATGAGCAGTTCTTC.

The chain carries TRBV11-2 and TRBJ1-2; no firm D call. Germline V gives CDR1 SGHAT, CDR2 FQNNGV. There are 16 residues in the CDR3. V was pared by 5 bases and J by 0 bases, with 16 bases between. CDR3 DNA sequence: TGTGCCAGCAGCCGTACGGCCGACGGGACTAACTATGGCTACACCTTC. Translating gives CASSRTADGTNYGYTF.

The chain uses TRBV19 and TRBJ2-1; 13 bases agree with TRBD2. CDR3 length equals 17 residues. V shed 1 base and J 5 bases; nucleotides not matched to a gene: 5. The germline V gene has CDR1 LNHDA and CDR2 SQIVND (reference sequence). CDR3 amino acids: CASSIAQGLAGNNEQFF. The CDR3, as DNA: TGTGCCAGTAGTATAGCCCAGGGACTAGCGGGGAACAATGAGCAGTTCTTC.